The 30 T cell receptor beta chains presented below share a single source sample, sequenced in a study of monozygotic twins with inflammatory bowel disease. TCRdb reanalyzed the 5' RACE reads, giving one entry per CDR3 protein sequence and no DNA. Recorded for this sample: about 110,000 distinct CDR3 sequences. Sequences were obtained from blood. Source of these receptors: a human donor with ulcerative colitis or Crohn's disease, or a healthy co-twin of an affected twin (not recorded which).

The chain employs TRBV6-2 or TRBV6-3 and TRBJ1-5; TCRdb returns TRBD1, unconfirmable since there is no DNA. Looked up from germline, CDR1 is MNHEY and CDR2 is SVGEGT. This CDR3 is 20 amino acids long. This chain's CDR3 is CASSYRFRDRGFNSNQPQHF.

The chain has TRBV20-1 and TRBJ2-7; TCRdb names TRBD1, which stays unverified in the absence of DNA. This CDR3 contains 14 residues. Germline V gene lookup returns CDR1 DFQATT and CDR2 SNEGSKA (reference sequence). The CDR3 region is CSASQGTRTYEQYF.

The V and J genes are TRBV20-1 and TRBJ2-1; with no DNA, the TCRdb D assignment of TRBD2 cannot be verified. Per the germline V gene, CDR1 is DFQATT and CDR2 is SNEGSKA (reference sequence). The CDR3 sequence is 14 residues long. CDR3 sequence: CSLHLATRINEQFF.

CDR3 loop: CASSLTGRGTDTQYF. The V and J genes are TRBV2 and TRBJ2-3; TCRdb's assignment of TRBD2 cannot be checked, as there is no DNA. Germline values: CDR1 SNHLY, CDR2 FYNNEI. The CDR3 spans 15 residues.

This chain links TRBV5-4 with TRBJ2-2; TCRdb indicates TRBD1, and absent DNA this call remains unverified. There are 16 residues in the CDR3. Germline CDR1 and CDR2: SGHNT and YYREEE (reference sequence). This CDR3 reads CASSLAGQGNTGELFF.

The chain has TRBV29-1 and TRBJ1-1. Germline CDR1 SQVTM, CDR2 ANQGSEA. The CDR3 contains 17 residues. CDR3 sequence reads: CSVEGWQGPELDTEAFF.

V usage is TRBV28 and J usage is TRBJ2-7. Germline values: CDR1 MDHEN, CDR2 SYDVKM. The length of the CDR3 is 12 residues. CDR3: CASSERGYEQYF. Variable domain in full (rest from reference TRBV28 and TRBJ2-7): DVKVTQSSRYLVKRTGEKVFLECVQDMDHENMFWYRQDPGLGLRLIYFSYDVKMKEKGDIPEGYSVSREKKERFSLILESASTNQTSMYLCASSERGYEQYFGPGTRLTVT.

The J gene is TRBJ2-7, the V gene TRBV27; TCRdb selects TRBD1, and the lack of DNA leaves this call unchecked. Germline CDR1 is MNHEY and CDR2 is SMNVEV (reference sequence). The CDR3 length is 14 residues. The CDR3 loop is CASSPHTGSYEQYF.

The chain links TRBV27 to TRBJ1-1; TCRdb calls TRBD1, which cannot be checked without DNA. There are 18 residues in the CDR3. From germline, CDR1 is MNHEY and CDR2 SMNVEV (reference sequence). This chain's CDR3 is CASSLAITRGREFTEAFF.

The chain uses TRBV5-6 and TRBJ2-2; TCRdb names TRBD1, which stays unverified in the absence of DNA. This CDR3 contains 18 residues. Per germline, CDR1 SGHDT and CDR2 YYEEEE. The CDR3 here is CASSPRLGWRANTGELFF.

The chain combines TRBV7-6 with TRBJ2-2; the D gene TCRdb calls, TRBD1, cannot be checked with no DNA. In germline, CDR1 is SGHVS, CDR2 FNYEAQ. The CDR3 totals 16 residues. The CDR3 sequence is CASSLHGTGVTGELFF.

The chain is built from TRBV7-2 and TRBJ2-7; TCRdb lists TRBD1, though no DNA is available to test this call. The CDR3 is 11 amino acids. The germline gives CDR1 SGHTA, CDR2 FQGNSA. The CDR3 region is CASSPGYEQYF.

The chain combines TRBV27 with TRBJ1-6; lacking DNA, the TRBD1 call made by TCRdb goes unchecked. Germline V gene data show CDR1 as MNHEY and CDR2 as SMNVEV (reference sequence). This CDR3 has 15 amino acids. Here the CDR3 reads CASTPMDSGNSPLHF.

The chain links TRBV7-2 to TRBJ1-1. The CDR3 has 14 residues. The V gene's germline CDR1 is SGHTA and CDR2 FQGNSA. CDR3 sequence reads: CASSLGGDYTEAFF.

This sequence joins TRBV4-2 and TRBJ2-1; checking the TCRdb D call of TRBD2 is not possible without DNA. Germline loops: CDR1 LGHNA, CDR2 YNFKEQ. CDR3 length: 16 amino acids. CDR3 protein: CASSQPTGGLHNEQFF.

This sequence joins TRBV10-3 and TRBJ2-1; lacking DNA, the TRBD2 call made by TCRdb goes unchecked. This CDR3 spans 12 amino acids. Germline V gene lookup returns CDR1 ENHRY and CDR2 SYGVKD. CDR3: CANSGGNNEQFF.

The rearrangement links TRBV7-3 to TRBJ2-5; no DNA is available, so the TRBD1 call from TCRdb remains unchecked. The length of the CDR3 is 15 residues. Germline assignment: CDR1 SGHTA and CDR2 FQGTGA. The CDR3 is CASSSSWGLQETQYF.

The V and J genes are TRBV7-9 and TRBJ2-5. This CDR3 comprises 13 residues. Germline V lookup: CDR1 SEHNR, CDR2 FQNEAQ (reference sequence). This CDR3 reads CASSLGTQETQYF. Based on the CDR3 plus reference TRBV7-9 and TRBJ2-5, the full variable domain is DTGVSQNPRHKITKRGQNVTFRCDPISEHNRLYWYRQTLGQGPEFLTYFQNEAQLEKSRLLSDRFSAERPKGSFSTLEIQRTEQGDSAMYLCASSLGTQETQYFGPGTRLLVL.

The chain is built from TRBV5-4 and TRBJ2-7; with no DNA, the TCRdb D assignment of TRBD1 cannot be verified. Per the germline V gene, CDR1 is SGHNT and CDR2 is YYREEE (reference sequence). The CDR3 runs 14 residues. CDR3 in amino acids: CASSLAHRDYEQYF.

This rearrangement joins TRBV20-1 to TRBJ2-3. The germline CDR1 and CDR2 sequences are DFQATT and SNEGSKA (reference sequence). This CDR3 region has 15 residues. CDR3 sequence: CSARNPSGSPDTQYF.

J is TRBJ2-7 and V is TRBV2; the D call from TCRdb, TRBD2, cannot be confirmed without DNA. Germline lookup yields CDR1 SNHLY and CDR2 FYNNEI. The CDR3 loop spans 14 amino acids. CDR3 sequence: CASTPSSTPYEQYF.

The chain combines TRBV7-2 with TRBJ2-5; the TCRdb D gene call, TRBD2, has no DNA to confirm it. This CDR3 is 13 amino acids long. CDR1 is SGHTA, CDR2 FQGNSA, per germline. The CDR3: CASSDPPQETQYF.

The V and J genes are TRBV3-1 and TRBJ2-1; no DNA is available, so the TRBD2 call from TCRdb remains unchecked. This CDR3 has 20 residues. The V gene's germline CDR1 is LGHDT and CDR2 YNNKEL (reference sequence). CDR3 region: CASSRLNPGTSGGYYNEQFF.

J is TRBJ1-5 and V is TRBV27. Germline V CDR1 and CDR2: MNHEY, SMNVEV (reference sequence). This CDR3 spans 19 amino acids. Here the CDR3 reads CASSPLQVPELYSNQPQHF.

The genes are TRBV19 and TRBJ1-4. CDR3 size: 14 residues. From germline, CDR1 is LNHDA and CDR2 SQIVND (reference sequence). CDR3: CASSVHVTNEKLFF. Complete variable domain (other parts from reference TRBV19 and TRBJ1-4): DGGITQSPKYLFRKEGQNVTLSCEQNLNHDAMYWYRQDPGQGLRLIYYSQIVNDFQKGDIAEGYSVSREKKESFPLTVTSAQKNPTAFYLCASSVHVTNEKLFFGSGTQLSVL.

This chain joins TRBV5-1 and TRBJ2-5; absent DNA, TCRdb's TRBD2 call cannot be checked. The CDR3 is made up of 17 amino acids. Germline CDR1 reads SGHRS; CDR2 reads YFSETQ. The CDR3 sequence: CASSLAVRAGGYETQYF.

The chain employs TRBV15 and TRBJ1-5. CDR1 is LNHNV, CDR2 YYDKDF, per germline (reference sequence). The CDR3 loop spans 14 amino acids. The chain's CDR3 is CATSRDLGGKPQHF.

This CDR3 is CASSRVTSGEFYNEQFF. The J gene is TRBJ2-1, the V gene TRBV4-2; the TCRdb call, TRBD2, lacks DNA for checking. The V gene's germline CDR1 is LGHNA and CDR2 YNFKEQ. The CDR3 length is 17 residues.

CDR3 amino acids: CATSRDRAYSNQPQHF. The chain links TRBV15 to TRBJ1-5. The CDR3 is made up of 16 amino acids. The germline V gene has CDR1 LNHNV and CDR2 YYDKDF (reference sequence).

The chain uses TRBV29-1 and TRBJ2-3; there is no DNA to check the TCRdb D call of TRBD1. Looked up from germline, CDR1 is SQVTM and CDR2 is ANQGSEA. CDR3 length: 14 amino acids. The CDR3 loop reads CSVVGQASTDTQYF.